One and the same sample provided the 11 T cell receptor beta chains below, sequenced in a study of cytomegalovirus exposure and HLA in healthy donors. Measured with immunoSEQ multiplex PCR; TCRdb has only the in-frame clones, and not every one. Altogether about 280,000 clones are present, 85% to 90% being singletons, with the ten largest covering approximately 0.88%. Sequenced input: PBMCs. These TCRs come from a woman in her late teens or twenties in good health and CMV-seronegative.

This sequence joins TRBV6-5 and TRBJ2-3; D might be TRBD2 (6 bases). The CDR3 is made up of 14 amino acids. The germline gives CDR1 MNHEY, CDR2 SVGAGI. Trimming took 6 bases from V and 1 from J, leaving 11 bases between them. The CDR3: CASRRGRGTDTQYF. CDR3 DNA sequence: TGTGCCAGCAGACGGGGGAGAGGCACAGATACGCAGTATTTT.

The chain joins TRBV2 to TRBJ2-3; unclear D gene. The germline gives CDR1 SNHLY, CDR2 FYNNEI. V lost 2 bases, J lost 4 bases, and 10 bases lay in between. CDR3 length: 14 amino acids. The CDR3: CASSERWFPDTQYF. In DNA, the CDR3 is TGTGCCAGCAGTGAACGGTGGTTTCCAGATACGCAGTATTTT.

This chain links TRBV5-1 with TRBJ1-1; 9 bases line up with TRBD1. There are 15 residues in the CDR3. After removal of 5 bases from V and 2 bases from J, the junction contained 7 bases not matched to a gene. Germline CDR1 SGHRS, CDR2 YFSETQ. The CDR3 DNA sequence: TGCGCCAGCAGTTGGACCACAGGGGGCAACACTGAAGCTTTCTTT. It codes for CASSWTTGGNTEAFF. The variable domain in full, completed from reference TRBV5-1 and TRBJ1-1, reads KAGVTQTPRYLIKTRGQQVTLSCSPISGHRSVSWYQQTPGQGLQFLFEYFSETQRNKGNFPGRFSGRQFSNSRSEMNVSTLELGDSALYLCASSWTTGGNTEAFFGQGTRLTVV.

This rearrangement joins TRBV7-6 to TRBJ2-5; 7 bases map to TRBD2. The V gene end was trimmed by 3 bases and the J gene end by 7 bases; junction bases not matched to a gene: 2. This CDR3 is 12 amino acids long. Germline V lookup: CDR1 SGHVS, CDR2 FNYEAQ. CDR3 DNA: TGTGCCAGCAGCTTCGAGCGGGGGACCCAGTACTTC. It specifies CASSFERGTQYF.

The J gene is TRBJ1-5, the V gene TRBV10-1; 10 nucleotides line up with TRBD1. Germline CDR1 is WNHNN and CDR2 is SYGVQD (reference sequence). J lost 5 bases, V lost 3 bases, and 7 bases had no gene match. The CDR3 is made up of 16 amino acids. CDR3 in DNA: TGCGCCAGCAGTGATCGGACAGGGGGAAGCGATCAGCCCCAGCATTTT. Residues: CASSDRTGGSDQPQHF.

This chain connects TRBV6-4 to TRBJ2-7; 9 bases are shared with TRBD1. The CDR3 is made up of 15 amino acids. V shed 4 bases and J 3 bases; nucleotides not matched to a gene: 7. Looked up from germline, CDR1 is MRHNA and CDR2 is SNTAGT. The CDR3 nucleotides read TGTGCCAGCAGTGCTTATTCGGGACAGGGCTACGAGCAGTACTTC. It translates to CASSAYSGQGYEQYF.

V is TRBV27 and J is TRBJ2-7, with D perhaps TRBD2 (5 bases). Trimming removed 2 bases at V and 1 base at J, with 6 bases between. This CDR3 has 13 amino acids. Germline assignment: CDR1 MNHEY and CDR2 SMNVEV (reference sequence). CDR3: CASSLRESYEQYF. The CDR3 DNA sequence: TGTGCCAGCAGTTTAAGGGAGTCCTACGAGCAGTACTTC.

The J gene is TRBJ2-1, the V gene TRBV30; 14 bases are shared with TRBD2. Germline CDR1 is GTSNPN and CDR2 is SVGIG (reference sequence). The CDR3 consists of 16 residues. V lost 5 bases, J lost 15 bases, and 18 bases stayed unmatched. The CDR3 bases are TGTGCCTGGTCTGATAGGGGGACTAGCGGGAGTTTATTACCGTTCTTC. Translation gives CAWSDRGTSGSLLPFF.

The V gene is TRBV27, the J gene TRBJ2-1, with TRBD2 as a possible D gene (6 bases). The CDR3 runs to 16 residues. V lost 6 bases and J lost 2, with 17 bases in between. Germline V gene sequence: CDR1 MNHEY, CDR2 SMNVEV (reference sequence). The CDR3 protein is CASSNAGSRPYNEQFF. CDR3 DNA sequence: TGTGCCAGCAGCAACGCGGGGTCCCGCCCCTACAATGAGCAGTTCTTC.

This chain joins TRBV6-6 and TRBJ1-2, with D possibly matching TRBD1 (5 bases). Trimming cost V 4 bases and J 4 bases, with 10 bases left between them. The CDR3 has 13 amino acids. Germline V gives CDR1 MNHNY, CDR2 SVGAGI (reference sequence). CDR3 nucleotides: TGTGCCAGCAGTTTCGGGACTCCCTATGGCTACACCTTC. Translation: CASSFGTPYGYTF.

DNA for the CDR3: TGTGCCATCAGTGAGTCGATCGTAGCGGGGAAGCAGTACTTC. Residues: CAISESIVAGKQYF. The V gene is TRBV10-3, the J gene TRBJ2-7; 8 bases map to TRBD2. Looked up from germline, CDR1 is ENHRY and CDR2 is SYGVKD. Trimming at V came to 0 bases and at J to 8 bases, leaving 6 bases not matched to a gene. The CDR3 is 14 residues long.